The rows below give T cell receptor beta chains drawn from one sample of a study of T-cell reconstitution after alpha-beta-depleted transplantation in children. TCRdb independently ran MiXCR on the PCR reads; one entry per CDR3 protein. The sample has about 400,000 distinct CDR3 sequences; about an eighth are singletons. The starting material was PBMCs, obtained from the stem cell graft. The source of these receptors is a human donor who donated a stem cell graft to a child with Fanconi anemia. The CDR3 runs from the conserved cysteine through the conserved F or W. D genes are given only for firm matches. Clone size is stated in some rows and not others, as once, few, many or a class when expanded.

TRBJ1-1 TRBV5-8 . TRBD1 15 CASSGRDSVNTEAFF TGTGCCAGCAGCGGCCGGGACAGCGTGAACACTGAAGCTTTCTTT
TRBJ1-1 TRBV7-3 . . 13 CASRHGPNTEAFF TGTGCCAGCAGGCACGGACCCAACACTGAAGCTTTCTTT
TRBJ2-1 TRBV18 many . 16 CASSLNRGGSYNEQFF TGTGCCAGCTCACTCAACAGGGGAGGGTCCTACAATGAGCAGTTCTTC
TRBJ2-3 TRBV20-1 few . 12 CSARDHGGTQYF TGCAGTGCTAGAGATCACGGCGGTACGCAGTATTTT
TRBJ2-5 TRBV20-1 once TRBD2 14 CSASRLAGGETQYF TGCAGTGCTAGCAGGCTAGCGGGGGGAGAGACCCAGTACTTC
TRBJ1-3 TRBV4-3 few . 15 CASSPSWDSGNTIYF TGCGCCAGCAGCCCTTCATGGGACTCTGGAAACACCATATATTTT
TRBJ1-2 TRBV7-8 . . 14 CASSPEGTADGYTF TGTGCCAGCAGCCCCGAAGGGACCGCAGATGGCTACACCTTC
TRBJ1-1 TRBV29-1 . . 15 CSVGAGWGMNTEAFF TGCAGCGTTGGAGCTGGGTGGGGAATGAACACTGAAGCTTTCTTT
TRBJ1-2 TRBV7-2 . . 13 CASSLSTIYGYTF TGTGCCAGCAGCTTATCAACGATCTATGGCTACACCTTC
TRBJ2-3 TRBV7-7 many . 13 CASSSGRADTQYF TGTGCTAGCAGCTCCGGTCGGGCAGATACGCAGTATTTT
TRBJ1-2 TRBV20-1 few TRBD1 17 CSADALKGAAANYGYTF TGCAGTGCGGACGCCCTAAAGGGGGCCGCGGCTAACTATGGCTACACCTTC
TRBJ1-1 TRBV5-6 few . 14 CASSFPTVNTEAFF TGTGCCAGCAGCTTTCCGACGGTGAACACTGAAGCTTTCTTT
TRBJ2-5 TRBV7-8 . TRBD1 18 CASSSTASGQAGRETQYF TGTGCCAGCAGCTCCACCGCCTCCGGACAGGCGGGCAGAGAGACCCAGTACTTC
TRBJ1-5 TRBV28 many . 12 CASSLYRQPQHF TGTGCCAGCAGTCTTTACCGTCAGCCCCAGCATTTT
TRBJ2-1 TRBV6-5 . . 15 CASSSPVGRIGEQFF TGTGCCAGCAGTTCCCCGGTTGGGCGGATAGGTGAGCAGTTCTTC
TRBJ2-5 TRBV20-1 . TRBD2 13 CSASGLAGETQYF TGCAGTGCTAGTGGGCTAGCGGGAGAGACCCAGTACTTC
TRBJ2-1 TRBV20-1 . . 14 CSASWGARYNEQFF TGCAGTGCTAGTTGGGGAGCCCGGTACAATGAGCAGTTCTTC
TRBJ2-6 TRBV7-2 . TRBD1 16 CASSPRDSSGANVLTF TGTGCCAGCAGCCCCCGGGACAGCTCTGGGGCCAACGTCCTGACTTTC
TRBJ2-5 TRBV7-8 . . 15 CASSLVRAGQETQYF TGTGCCAGCAGCTTAGTCAGGGCGGGCCAAGAGACCCAGTACTTC
TRBJ2-7 TRBV27 many . 13 CASSLFRGDEQYF TGTGCCAGCAGTTTATTTCGGGGCGACGAGCAGTACTTC
TRBJ2-5 TRBV29-1 many . 13 CSVRSPPGETQYF TGCAGCGTTCGATCCCCCCCAGGGGAGACCCAGTACTTC
TRBJ1-5 TRBV12-3/TRBV12-4 many . 13 CASRLNPDQPQHF TGTGCCAGCAGGTTGAATCCGGATCAGCCCCAGCATTTT
TRBJ2-5 TRBV28 many TRBD1 17 CASSADPEDRVWETQYF TGTGCCAGCAGTGCGGACCCTGAGGACAGGGTCTGGGAGACCCAGTACTTC
TRBJ1-3 TRBV12-3/TRBV12-4 . . 12 CASSSGRNTIYF TGTGCCAGCAGTTCCGGACGCAACACCATATATTTT
TRBJ1-3 TRBV4-3 many . 17 CASSQSTRVSGGNTIYF TGCGCCAGCAGCCAATCGACCAGGGTATCGGGGGGAAACACCATATATTTT
TRBJ2-7 TRBV15 . TRBD2 13 CAVSPGLAGEQYF TGTGCCGTCAGCCCGGGACTAGCGGGCGAGCAGTACTTC